These 32 T cell receptor beta chains were sequenced from one sample in a study of blood T cell repertoires in COVID-19. This table comes from immunoSEQ multiplex PCR, and its TCRdb copy is limited to in-frame clones, with some not included. Among a few hundred thousand clones listed, roughly 84% were seen once. Material: PBMCs or T cells enriched from blood (not recorded which). These receptors were taken from a woman in her fifties or sixties who had been exposed to COVID-19.

The chain is built from TRBV5-4 and TRBJ2-2, with D unresolved. Germline V gene lookup returns CDR1 SGHNT and CDR2 YYREEE (reference sequence). This CDR3 spans 16 amino acids. With 0 bases removed from V and 1 base from J, the gap between germline ends came to 10 bases. This CDR3 is CASSLGGDLNTGELFF. The CDR3 region has the DNA TGTGCCAGCAGCTTGGGAGGAGACTTGAACACCGGGGAGCTGTTTTTT.

This chain uses TRBV27 with TRBJ2-1; 7 positions agree with TRBD1. V shed 2 bases and J 6 bases; nucleotides not matched to a gene: 10. Germline CDR1 and CDR2: MNHEY and SMNVEV (reference sequence). The CDR3 spans 16 residues. For the CDR3, the DNA is TGTGCCAGCAGTTTAAGCCCAAGGGGGCTAGGCAATGAGCAGTTCTTC. This encodes CASSLSPRGLGNEQFF.

The V gene is TRBV19, the J gene TRBJ1-1; D remains unclear. Per the germline V gene, CDR1 is LNHDA and CDR2 is SQIVND (reference sequence). Trimming took 3 bases from V and 2 from J, leaving 13 bases between them. There are 15 residues in the CDR3. CDR3 sequence: CASSIPAGGNTEAFF. The CDR3, as DNA: TGTGCCAGTAGTATCCCCGCGGGAGGTAACACTGAAGCTTTCTTT.

This clone was observed a single time. V and J are TRBV6-2 or TRBV6-3 and TRBJ2-2; D ambiguous. V lost 6 bases to trimming and J lost 1 base, with 6 bases between them. The CDR3 runs 13 residues. Germline V lookup: CDR1 MNHEY, CDR2 SVGEGT. The CDR3 DNA is TGTGCCAGCAGCCGACTGAACACCGGGGAGCTGTTTTTT. It codes for CASSRLNTGELFF.

The chain employs TRBV12-3 or TRBV12-4 and TRBJ1-1; the match to TRBD1 covers 9 bases. J was trimmed by 6 bases and V by 6 bases; bases with no gene match: 2. The CDR3 has 12 amino acids. In DNA, the CDR3 is TGTGCCAGCAGGACAGGGGGAGCTGAAGCTTTCTTT. Encoded protein: CASRTGGAEAFF.

V is TRBV5-1 and J is TRBJ2-7; 8 nucleotides match TRBD1. The junction had 8 bases not matched to a gene; V was cut back by 4 bases and J by 2 bases. The CDR3 loop spans 15 amino acids. Per germline, CDR1 SGHRS and CDR2 YFSETQ. The CDR3 DNA is TGCGCCAGCAGCCCCGAAGGACAGGGAACCTACGAGCAGTACTTC. Protein sequence: CASSPEGQGTYEQYF.

On this clone itself: At one end the junction does not follow the germline gene, possibly because of a read error. The CDR3 region is CASSLPGQGSLVVF. The DNA for the CDR3 is TGTGCCAGCAGCCTCCCGGGACAGGGTTCGCTGGTTGTCTTT. The chain employs TRBV7-8 and TRBJ1-1; TRBD1 agrees at 9 bases. This CDR3 contains 14 residues. Germline loops: CDR1 SGHVS, CDR2 FQNEAQ.

J is TRBJ2-2 and V is TRBV3-1 (or the pseudogene TRBV3-2); D is unresolved. The germline V and J ends were trimmed by 2 bases and 0 bases, with 4 bases remaining between them. Germline CDR1 LGHDT, CDR2 YNNKEL (reference sequence). The CDR3 sequence is 14 residues long. The CDR3 DNA follows: TGTGCCAGCAGCCAAACACCGAACACCGGGGAGCTGTTTTTT. Protein: CASSQTPNTGELFF.

This CDR3 reads CASSLVQDYGYTF. DNA of the CDR3: TGTGCCAGCAGCTTAGTACAGGACTATGGCTACACCTTC. The V and J genes are TRBV7-9 and TRBJ1-2; a weak D match, TRBD1 (5 bases). The germline gives CDR1 SEHNR, CDR2 FQNEAQ (reference sequence). Trimming removed 1 base from V and 3 bases from J, with 6 bases in between. The CDR3 sequence is 13 residues long.

V and J are TRBV18 and TRBJ1-1, with D unresolved. CDR1 and CDR2 from the germline V gene are KGHSH and LQKENI. V gave up 0 bases and J gave up 2 bases, with 4 bases separating them. The CDR3 loop spans 13 amino acids. The CDR3 region has the DNA TGTGCCAGCTCACCACCGTCAAACACTGAAGCTTTCTTT. It encodes CASSPPSNTEAFF.

This rearrangement joins TRBV2 to TRBJ1-4; D remains ambiguous. The CDR3 is made up of 13 amino acids. Germline lookup yields CDR1 SNHLY and CDR2 FYNNEI. The ends were cut back, 4 bases at V and 8 bases at J, with 11 bases in the middle. The CDR3 DNA is TGTGCCAGCAGTGGAGGAGTCGGCGAAAAACTGTTTTTT. It translates to CASSGGVGEKLFF.

The chain links TRBV9 to TRBJ1-2; tentatively, D is TRBD1 (6 bases). Per the germline V gene, CDR1 is SGDLS and CDR2 is YYNGEE. Trimming removed 3 bases at V and 2 bases at J, with 8 bases between. CDR3 length: 13 amino acids. The CDR3 DNA follows: TGTGCCAGCAGCGCCGGGACAAACTATGGCTACACCTTC. It is translated as CASSAGTNYGYTF.

This clone was seen just once. The chain employs TRBV4-3 and TRBJ1-1; a weak D match, TRBD1 (5 bases). Germline CDR1 LGHNA, CDR2 YSLEER. Trimming stripped 2 bases from V and 4 bases from J, with 14 bases between. This CDR3 has 15 residues. In DNA, the CDR3 is TGCGCCAGCAGCCAATTAGCAGGGCAGATCACTGAAGCTTTCTTT. Its translation: CASSQLAGQITEAFF.

The rearrangement uses TRBV30 and TRBJ2-5; D possibly corresponds to TRBD1 (6 bases). The CDR3 extends over 12 amino acids. Per the germline V gene, CDR1 is GTSNPN and CDR2 is SVGIG (reference sequence). V shed 3 bases and J shed 4 bases, with 9 bases lying between them. In nucleotides, the CDR3 is TGTGCCTGGAGACAGGGTGGAGAGACCCAGTACTTC. Residues: CAWRQGGETQYF.

This rearrangement joins TRBV27 to TRBJ2-1; 8 nucleotides agree with TRBD1. This CDR3 contains 14 residues. The V and J ends lost 3 bases and 9 bases, in that order; junction bases with no gene match: 7. CDR1 and CDR2 from the germline V gene are MNHEY and SMNVEV (reference sequence). The CDR3 protein is CASSFGTGVGEQFF. The CDR3 region has the DNA TGTGCCAGCAGTTTTGGGACAGGAGTAGGTGAGCAGTTCTTC.

V usage is TRBV7-2 and J usage is TRBJ1-4; 8 bases are shared with TRBD1. This CDR3 spans 14 amino acids. Germline values: CDR1 SGHTA, CDR2 FQGNSA. The V gene end was trimmed by 5 bases and the J gene end by 7 bases; junction bases not matched to a gene: 6. The CDR3 here is CASSLGQGGEKLFF. In DNA, the CDR3 is TGTGCCAGCAGCCTCGGACAGGGAGGTGAAAAACTGTTTTTT.

This clone was recorded a few times. CDR3 nucleotides: TGTGCCAGCAGCGCCCAGACAGCGTTTAATGAAAAACTGTTTTTT. Its protein product is CASSAQTAFNEKLFF. This chain uses TRBV7-2 with TRBJ1-4; the D gene is possibly TRBD1 (5 bases). Trimming stripped 5 bases from V and 4 bases from J, with 14 bases between. The CDR3 consists of 15 residues. Germline CDR1 SGHTA, CDR2 FQGNSA.

J is TRBJ2-3 and V is TRBV27; possibly TRBD1 for D (6 bases). Trimming cost V 5 bases and J 4 bases, with 13 bases left between them. Per the germline V gene, CDR1 is MNHEY and CDR2 is SMNVEV (reference sequence). This CDR3 region has 14 residues. CDR3 nucleotides: TGTGCCAGCAGTCCCAGGGGTTTCCCAGATACGCAGTATTTT. It yields the protein CASSPRGFPDTQYF.

The sample holds many counts of this clone. This chain connects TRBV19 to TRBJ1-2; 7 bases match TRBD1. The V gene's germline CDR1 is LNHDA and CDR2 SQIVND (reference sequence). V was clipped by 9 bases and J by 2 bases; unmatched bases: 9. The CDR3 spans 14 residues. The CDR3 DNA sequence: TGTGCCAGCTCCCTCGGGACAGCGAACTATGGCTACACCTTC. Protein: CASSLGTANYGYTF.

CDR3 bases: TGCGCCAGTAGATACGTATCCGGGGAGCTGTTTTTT. Amino acid sequence: CASRYVSGELFF. This chain uses TRBV5-1 with TRBJ2-2, with D unclear. The V end lost 8 bases, the J end lost 6 bases, and 11 bases lay between the germline ends. The germline gives CDR1 SGHRS, CDR2 YFSETQ. The CDR3 length is 12 residues.

The chain is built from TRBV11-2 and TRBJ1-2; 9 bases agree with TRBD1. The length of the CDR3 is 15 residues. The V gene's germline CDR1 is SGHAT and CDR2 FQNNGV. J gave up 1 base and V 5 bases, and 5 bases lay outside the gene matches. In nucleotides, the CDR3 is TGTGCCAGCAGCAGATCGACAGGGGGTAACTATGGCTACACCTTC. This encodes CASSRSTGGNYGYTF.

The chain couples TRBV3-1 (or the pseudogene TRBV3-2) to TRBJ1-1; D gene unclear. CDR1 and CDR2 from the germline V gene are LGHDT and YNNKEL (reference sequence). Trimming took off 3 bases at V and 0 bases at J, with 5 bases between the two ends. CDR3 size: 13 residues. CDR3 in amino acids: CASSHPVNTEAFF. DNA for the CDR3: TGTGCCAGCAGCCACCCGGTGAACACTGAAGCTTTCTTT.

This chain connects TRBV21-1 to TRBJ1-4; the D call TRBD1 from the table was never checked on the DNA. TRBV21-1 is flagged as a pseudogene. The CDR3 has 17 amino acids. CDR3 sequence: CASSKNDRVGVGEKLFF. For the CDR3, the DNA is TGTGCCAGCAGCAAAAACGACAGGGTGGGGGTCGGTGAAAAACTGTTTTTT.

The chain employs TRBV19 and TRBJ1-1; 9 bases are a match to TRBD1. The CDR3 runs 13 residues. V dropped 8 bases and J dropped 5; count of bases not matched to a gene: 6. Germline CDR1 reads LNHDA; CDR2 reads SQIVND (reference sequence). CDR3 sequence: CASHRGLGTEAFF. In DNA form, the CDR3 reads TGTGCCAGTCACAGGGGGCTAGGGACTGAAGCTTTCTTT.

The CDR3 coding sequence is TGTGCCAGCAGCCTCAGATATAACTATGGCTACACCTTC. Its translation is CASSLRYNYGYTF. The V call is TRBV5-6, the J call TRBJ1-2; D is unclear. Germline-derived CDR1 and CDR2 are SGHDT and YYEEEE. Trimming took off 4 bases at V and 1 base at J, with 8 bases between the two ends. The CDR3 extends over 13 amino acids.

This clone occurred a few times. CDR3 amino acids: CASSLEGQGAKANYGYTF. CDR3 nucleotide sequence: TGCGCCAGCAGCTTGGAGGGACAGGGGGCTAAAGCTAACTATGGCTACACCTTC. The chain links TRBV5-1 to TRBJ1-2, with 12 nucleotides matching TRBD1. CDR3 length equals 18 residues. The junction had 6 bases not matched to a gene; V was cut back by 0 bases and J by 0 bases. CDR1 SGHRS and CDR2 YFSETQ come from the germline V gene.

The V gene is TRBV19, the J gene TRBJ1-2; 9 nucleotides agree with TRBD1. V lost 6 bases and J lost 5; bases outside the gene matches: 7. The germline gives CDR1 LNHDA, CDR2 SQIVND (reference sequence). This CDR3 spans 14 amino acids. CDR3 amino acids: CASSWRQGEYGYTF. The CDR3 DNA sequence: TGTGCCAGTAGCTGGCGACAGGGGGAGTATGGCTACACCTTC.

This chain joins TRBV2 and TRBJ2-7, with a possible D match to TRBD1 (5 bases). V was pared by 1 base and J by 5 bases, with 6 bases between. Per the germline V gene, CDR1 is SNHLY and CDR2 is FYNNEI. This CDR3 region has 12 residues. Here the CDR3 DNA reads TGTGCCAGCAGTGAAGGGGGCCACGAGCAGTACTTC. Amino acid sequence: CASSEGGHEQYF.

This chain connects TRBV7-9 to TRBJ2-7; 10 bases align to TRBD2. CDR3 length equals 15 residues. CDR1 and CDR2 from the germline V gene are SEHNR and FQNEAQ (reference sequence). V lost 5 bases to trimming and J lost 5 bases; unmatched junction nucleotides: 9. The CDR3: CASSRSGGSPHEQYF. The CDR3 DNA reads TGTGCCAGCAGCCGTAGCGGGGGGTCCCCCCACGAGCAGTACTTC.

This clone was detected a few times. The rearrangement joins TRBV6-6 to TRBJ1-6, with 9 bases matching TRBD1. Germline V gene lookup returns CDR1 MNHNY and CDR2 SVGAGI (reference sequence). The CDR3 is 16 residues long. Trimming cost V 7 bases and J 8 bases; bases outside gene matches: 12. The CDR3 reads CASTLKRGQGDSPLHF. The CDR3 DNA is TGTGCCAGCACGCTTAAGAGGGGACAGGGTGATTCACCCCTCCACTTT.

This clone was picked up one time. The chain joins TRBV24-1 to TRBJ1-5; 10 positions agree with TRBD1. V lost 10 bases and J lost 9; bases outside the gene matches: 8. CDR3 length: 13 residues. Germline V gene lookup returns CDR1 KGHDR and CDR2 SFDVKD. In nucleotides, the CDR3 is TGTGCCACGTCGACGGGACAGGGGCGGCCCCAGCATTTT. Residues: CATSTGQGRPQHF.

This sequence joins TRBV10-3 and TRBJ2-2; 8 nucleotides line up with TRBD2. V shed 6 bases and J 3 bases; nucleotides not matched to a gene: 9. The CDR3 covers 16 residues. In germline, CDR1 is ENHRY, CDR2 SYGVKD. The CDR3 here is CAIRSPSGGYTGELFF. In nucleotides, the CDR3 is TGTGCCATCAGGTCCCCCAGCGGGGGCTACACCGGGGAGCTGTTTTTT.